This TCR beta chain came from a study of cytomegalovirus exposure and HLA in healthy donors. Background on the study: A later analysis reported the same platform for the 120 or so validation repertoires and the roughly 630 first-cohort repertoires.

The CDR3 totals 19 residues. Germline V lookup: CDR1 LGHNA, CDR2 YNFKEQ. V gave up 2 bases and J gave up 0 bases; unmatched junction bases: 12. Assay used: immunoSEQ multiplex PCR; TCRdb lists only in-frame clones, some missing. The sample yields roughly 200,000 clones, roughly 86% seen once. Study-wide results and caveats: Later, an analysis found that TCR clusters from the first cohort tended to co-occur in the approximately 130 validation repertoires. Altogether, more than 150 TCR beta chains were recorded as cytomegalovirus-associated. In vitro experiments confirmed that a few CMV-associated chains were specific for CMV antigens.

For this clone: The antigen is unknown.

The receptor comes from a man aged 25-40 years in good health and CMV-seropositive. The rearrangement uses TRBV4-2 and TRBJ2-4; 8 bases line up with TRBD2. Sample: PBMCs. The CDR3 protein is CASSQPENSGALAKNIQYF. The CDR3 nucleotides read TGTGCCAGCAGCCAACCCGAGAATAGCGGGGCCTTAGCCAAAAACATTCAGTACTTC.